Listed below are T cell receptor beta chains from one sample, sequenced in a study of T cell changes during pregnancy in multiple sclerosis. Some clones are missing from TCRdb's copy, which holds only in-frame ones; the method was immunoSEQ multiplex PCR. Among some 11,000 clones listed, 70% to 90% were seen once. The specimen comprised CD8+ T cells from peripheral blood mononuclear cells, sampled in the second trimester of pregnancy. These receptors were obtained from a female donor in good health, enrolled as a control in a pregnancy study. The CDR3 runs from the conserved cysteine through the conserved F or W. Fields, in order: clone size, J gene, V gene, D gene, CDR3 protein, CDR3 DNA. A D gene is named only where the DNA matches it firmly. Expanded clones are given a class, and other clones once, few, many or no size at all.

few,TRBJ2-1,TRBV5-6,TRBD2,CASSLSAGNEQFF,TGTGCCAGCAGCTTGTCAGCGGGGAATGAGCAGTTCTTC
NA,TRBJ2-5,TRBV6-1,NA,CASIVADQETQYF,TGTGCCAGTATTGTCGCGGACCAAGAGACCCAGTACTTC
NA,TRBJ2-7,TRBV18,TRBD2,CASSPPPREKMGEQYF,TGTGCCAGCTCACCACCGCCGCGGGAGAAGATGGGCGAGCAGTACTTC
NA,TRBJ1-2,TRBV7-2,NA,CASSLEQGPNYGYTF,TGTGCCAGCAGCTTAGAGCAGGGCCCTAACTATGGCTACACCTTC
NA,TRBJ2-1,TRBV27,NA,CASRGGRTGLKPDPYNEQFF,TGTGCCAGCAGGGGAGGACGGACAGGATTAAAACCCGACCCCTACAATGAGCAGTTCTTC
NA,TRBJ2-3,TRBV5-1,NA,CASSPLGGTDTQYF,TGCGCCAGCAGCCCACTAGGTGGCACAGATACGCAGTATTTT
few,TRBJ1-1,TRBV2,NA,CASSELQGFGMNTEAFF,TGTGCCAGCAGTGAATTACAGGGATTTGGGATGAACACTGAAGCTTTCTTT
once,TRBJ2-5,TRBV14,NA,CASSPGGEKQETQYF,TGTGCCAGCAGCCCCGGCGGGGAGAAACAAGAGACCCAGTACTTC
once,TRBJ1-5,TRBV18,NA,CASSPTGNNQPQHF,TGTGCCAGCTCACCGACAGGAAACAATCAGCCCCAGCATTTT
few,TRBJ1-1,TRBV29-1,NA,CSEQSRMNTEAFF,TGCAGCGAACAAAGTCGCATGAACACTGAAGCTTTCTTT
NA,TRBJ1-2,TRBV30,TRBD1,CAWTPQLTGAIGYTF,TGTGCCTGGACCCCCCAGCTGACAGGGGCGATTGGCTACACCTTC
NA,TRBJ2-3,TRBV2,TRBD1,CASGEGQGGEDTQYF,TGTGCCAGCGGGGAGGGACAGGGGGGCGAAGATACGCAGTATTTT
once,TRBJ2-1,TRBV9,TRBD2,CASSVSGTSEYNEQFF,TGTGCCAGCAGCGTGAGCGGGACTAGCGAATACAATGAGCAGTTCTTC
NA,TRBJ1-3,TRBV27,TRBD1,CASSRQGPGNTIYF,TGTGCCAGCAGCCGACAGGGCCCTGGAAACACCATATATTTT
NA,TRBJ1-1,TRBV27,TRBD1,CASSSTGVSEAFF,TGTGCCAGCAGTTCGACAGGGGTGTCTGAAGCTTTCTTT
NA,TRBJ2-7,TRBV27,NA,CASSPWGQGTYEQYF,TGTGCCAGCAGTCCCTGGGGGCAGGGGACCTACGAGCAGTACTTC
NA,TRBJ2-3,TRBV28,NA,CASIGQFSTDTQYF,TGTGCCAGCATTGGTCAGTTTAGCACAGATACGCAGTATTTT